This is a list of T cell receptor beta chains from one sample in a study of shared clonotypes between healthy human individuals. Sequencing was performed with immunoSEQ multiplex PCR; in TCRdb, only in-frame clones are kept and a portion is missing. Counted here are around 2.5 million clones, 90% to 95% occurring once; the ten biggest clones make up about 0.34%. Sample: naive CD4+ T cells from PBMCs. The receptors originated from a man younger than 35 in good health. Some clones in this sample may be carry-over from other donors' samples. CDR3s include the opening cysteine and the closing phenylalanine or tryptophan. Fields, in order: clone size, D gene, V gene, J gene, CDR3 protein, CDR3 DNA. A D gene is named only where the DNA matches it firmly. Clone size appears in some rows only: once, few, many, or a class for an expanded clone.

abundance: .; d_gene: TRBD1; v_gene: TRBV7-6; j_gene: TRBJ2-7; CDR3aa: CASSSHRGSSYEQYF; CDR3nt: TGTGCCAGCAGCTCGCACAGGGGTTCTTCCTACGAGCAGTACTTC
abundance: once; d_gene: .; v_gene: TRBV6-5; j_gene: TRBJ2-5; CDR3aa: CASRPPGEETQYF; CDR3nt: TGTGCCAGCAGACCCCCGGGGGAGGAGACCCAGTACTTC
abundance: .; d_gene: .; v_gene: TRBV7-3; j_gene: TRBJ1-1; CDR3aa: CASASGPEAFF; CDR3nt: TGTGCCAGCGCGTCGGGGCCCGAAGCTTTCTTT
abundance: .; d_gene: .; v_gene: TRBV4-2; j_gene: TRBJ2-2; CDR3aa: CASSQEAGTNTGELFF; CDR3nt: TGTGCCAGCAGCCAAGAGGCAGGGACAAACACCGGGGAGCTGTTTTTT
abundance: .; d_gene: .; v_gene: TRBV9; j_gene: TRBJ2-2; CDR3aa: CASSPREGRDTGELFF; CDR3nt: TGTGCCAGCAGCCCCAGGGAAGGGCGAGACACCGGGGAGCTGTTTTTT
abundance: .; d_gene: .; v_gene: TRBV6-6; j_gene: TRBJ1-3; CDR3aa: CASILLGGNTIYF; CDR3nt: TGTGCCAGCATCCTACTGGGGGGAAACACCATATATTTT
abundance: .; d_gene: .; v_gene: TRBV28; j_gene: TRBJ2-5; CDR3aa: CASSIVRGLRETQYF; CDR3nt: TGTGCCAGCAGTATAGTCCGCGGACTGCGGGAGACCCAGTACTTC
abundance: .; d_gene: .; v_gene: TRBV2; j_gene: TRBJ1-2; CDR3aa: CASSLRVPNYGYTF; CDR3nt: TGTGCCAGCAGTCTCAGGGTACCTAACTATGGCTACACCTTC
abundance: .; d_gene: .; v_gene: TRBV20-1; j_gene: TRBJ2-5; CDR3aa: CSAREGETQYF; CDR3nt: TGCAGTGCTAGAGAGGGGGAGACCCAGTACTTC
abundance: .; d_gene: .; v_gene: TRBV14; j_gene: TRBJ2-1; CDR3aa: CASSPLGVLGWNEQFF; CDR3nt: TGTGCCAGCAGCCCCCTGGGAGTCTTGGGGTGGAATGAGCAGTTCTTC
abundance: .; d_gene: .; v_gene: TRBV7-2; j_gene: TRBJ1-5; CDR3aa: CASSAYEGGGGGQPQHF; CDR3nt: TGTGCCAGCAGCGCATATGAGGGGGGAGGTGGCGGCCAGCCCCAGCATTTT
abundance: .; d_gene: .; v_gene: TRBV5-1; j_gene: TRBJ1-3; CDR3aa: CASSRDLQSSGNTIYF; CDR3nt: TGCGCCAGCAGCCGAGATTTACAAAGCTCTGGAAACACCATATATTTT
abundance: once; d_gene: TRBD1; v_gene: TRBV5-1; j_gene: TRBJ2-7; CDR3aa: CASSGPGQDFEQYF; CDR3nt: TGCGCCAGCAGCGGACCGGGACAGGATTTCGAGCAGTACTTC
abundance: .; d_gene: .; v_gene: TRBV7-2; j_gene: TRBJ2-2; CDR3aa: CASKYTGELFF; CDR3nt: TGTGCCAGTAAATACACCGGGGAGCTGTTTTTT
abundance: .; d_gene: .; v_gene: TRBV30; j_gene: TRBJ1-3; CDR3aa: CAWIKIRPSSGNTIYF; CDR3nt: TGTGCCTGGATTAAAATAAGACCGAGCTCTGGAAACACCATATATTTT
abundance: .; d_gene: TRBD2; v_gene: TRBV11-3; j_gene: TRBJ2-1; CDR3aa: CASSSRTSSSSYNEQFF; CDR3nt: TGTGCCAGCAGCTCGAGGACTAGCAGCAGCTCCTACAATGAGCAGTTCTTC
abundance: .; d_gene: .; v_gene: TRBV6-5; j_gene: TRBJ1-1; CDR3aa: CASSYSGGNAEAFF; CDR3nt: TGTGCCAGCAGTTACTCGGGGGGGAACGCTGAAGCTTTCTTT
abundance: .; d_gene: .; v_gene: TRBV9; j_gene: TRBJ1-1; CDR3aa: CASSVVIGASTEAFF; CDR3nt: TGTGCCAGCAGCGTAGTAATCGGAGCCTCAACTGAAGCTTTCTTT
abundance: .; d_gene: TRBD2; v_gene: TRBV5-4; j_gene: TRBJ2-1; CDR3aa: CASSSLAGSSNEQFF; CDR3nt: TGTGCCAGCAGCTCCCTAGCGGGATCCAGCAATGAGCAGTTCTTC
abundance: .; d_gene: TRBD1; v_gene: TRBV4-1; j_gene: TRBJ2-6; CDR3aa: CASSQGRQGPRGANVLTF; CDR3nt: TGCGCCAGCAGCCAAGGAAGACAGGGACCTAGGGGGGCCAACGTCCTGACTTTC